The T cell receptor beta chain under discussion was sequenced for a study of graft-versus-host responses after intestinal transplantation. As for the study in general: In this cohort, recipients had multivisceral, liver-intestinal, or isolated intestinal transplants.

Worth noting for this clone: The antigen remains undetermined.

Study-level findings and limits: HvG clone declines early post-transplant were associated with peak circulating GvH levels.

TCRdb keeps only in-frame clones here, not all; method: immunoSEQ multiplex PCR. The sample holds over 10,000 clones, roughly 83% seen once. Per the germline V gene, CDR1 is SEHNR and CDR2 is FQNEAQ (reference sequence). Trimming shortened V by 5 bases and J by 3 bases, and 17 bases separated the two germline ends. The CDR3 sequence is 17 residues long. Source: PBMCs, taken around 300 days after intestinal transplant. The TCR originated in a human patient who received an intestinal transplant, so some T cells may come from the graft donor. The chain couples TRBV7-9 to TRBJ2-6, with D perhaps TRBD1 or TRBD2 (5 bases each). CDR3 sequence: CASSRGTAYDGANVLTF. In DNA, the CDR3 is TGTGCCAGCAGCCGAGGGACGGCTTATGATGGGGCCAACGTCCTGACTTTC.